This T cell receptor (beta chain) derives from a study of tissue T cells after allogeneic stem cell transplantation. Time point described: mouse harvest day 14 after allogeneic transplant. Mouse grafts combined 10^7 T-cell-depleted bone marrow cells with 10^6 splenic CD5+ T cells. B6 (H2b) cells into BALB/c (H2d) mice; tissues taken at day 7 or 14. The CDR3 is made up of 14 amino acids. CDR1 is KGHPV, CDR2 FQNQEV, per germline (reference sequence). J lost 7 bases, V lost 3 bases, and 4 bases had no gene match. CDR3 sequences, V/J genes, frequencies and template counts came from survey-depth TCRbeta sequencing. Produced via immunoSEQ multiplex PCR; TCRdb's table is partial and in-frame only. The sample includes roughly 1,800 clones, roughly 47% of them seen just once. As concerns this clone: Gene names and germline match the mouse. The CDR3 end lies 1 residue beyond the end of the read and is filled in from the germline J gene.

The V call is TRBV26, the J call TRBJ2-1, with 9 bases aligning to TRBD2. Sequencing used gut tissue. The clonotype originates from a female BALB/c mouse given C57BL/6 T cells with graft-versus-host disease after an allogeneic hematopoietic cell transplant. CDR3 sequence: CASSLWGGGAEQFF. The sequenced part of the CDR3 DNA is TGTGCCAGCAGTCTATGGGGGGGCGGAGCTGAGCAGTTC.